The 20 T cell receptor beta chains below come from one sample, sequenced in a study of blood T cell repertoires in COVID-19. TCRdb's copy holds only in-frame clones and misses some; the assay was immunoSEQ multiplex PCR. The repertoire holds some 150,000 clones, with more than 80% as singletons. Sequencing used peripheral blood. These receptors all come from a man between 70 and 80 years old with acute or convalescent COVID-19.

J is TRBJ2-5 and V is TRBV27; D remains ambiguous. Trimming cost V 0 bases and J 3 bases, with 8 bases left between them. The CDR3 has 14 residues. The germline gives CDR1 MNHEY, CDR2 SMNVEV (reference sequence). The CDR3 loop reads CASSLSQLEETQYF. CDR3 in DNA: TGTGCCAGCAGTTTATCGCAACTGGAAGAGACCCAGTACTTC.

This clone was counted only a few times. CDR3 nucleotide sequence: TGTGCCATCAGTGAAGGTCGGGGAACGAGCGAGCAGTACTTC. As protein: CAISEGRGTSEQYF. J is TRBJ2-7 and V is TRBV10-3; tentatively, D is TRBD2 (5 bases). With 3 bases removed from V and 6 bases from J, the gap between germline ends came to 15 bases. CDR3 length equals 14 residues. Germline V CDR1 and CDR2: ENHRY, SYGVKD.

This clone showed up just a few times. The chain couples TRBV20-1 to TRBJ2-7; 10 bases fit TRBD2. V was pared by 3 bases and J by 1 base, with 3 bases of the junction left unmatched. This CDR3 contains 14 residues. The germline gives CDR1 DFQATT, CDR2 SNEGSKA (reference sequence). DNA of the CDR3: TGCAGTGCTAGTAGGACTAGCGGTTCCTACGAGCAGTACTTC. This encodes CSASRTSGSYEQYF.

This chain links TRBV5-1 with TRBJ2-1, with TRBD1 as a possible D gene (5 bases). Looked up from germline, CDR1 is SGHRS and CDR2 is YFSETQ. Trimming stripped 2 bases from V and 4 bases from J, with 13 bases between. The CDR3 totals 15 residues. DNA for the CDR3: TGCGCCAGCAGCTTAGGGGAAGGGGTGTACAATGAGCAGTTCTTC. It is translated as CASSLGEGVYNEQFF.

J is TRBJ1-6 and V is TRBV9; D not resolved. Germline V gene data show CDR1 as SGDLS and CDR2 as YYNGEE. Trimming removed 0 bases from V and 7 bases from J, with 8 bases in between. CDR3 size: 14 residues. CDR3 in amino acids: CASSVGQRNSPLHF. In nucleotides, the CDR3 is TGTGCCAGCAGCGTAGGGCAGCGAAATTCACCCCTCCACTTT. Full variable domain (rest looked up from reference TRBV9 and TRBJ1-6): DSGVTQTPKHLITATGQRVTLRCSPRSGDLSVYWYQQSLDQGLQFLIQYYNGEERAKGNILERFSAQQFPDLHSELNLSSLELGDSALYFCASSVGQRNSPLHFGNGTRLTVT.

The chain carries TRBV6-6 and TRBJ2-3, with 9 bases matching TRBD2. The CDR3 contains 15 residues. After removal of 6 bases from V and 6 bases from J, the junction contained 10 bases not matched to a gene. Germline values: CDR1 MNHNY, CDR2 SVGAGI (reference sequence). This CDR3 reads CASSLRLAVGDTQYF. In DNA, the CDR3 is TGTGCCAGCAGCCTCAGACTAGCGGTGGGGGATACGCAGTATTTT.

To note about this clone: A junction end diverges from the germline sequence, so it may reflect a read error. The J gene is TRBJ2-1, the V gene TRBV7-7; D might be TRBD2 (5 bases). The CDR3 contains 14 residues. CDR1 SSHAT and CDR2 FNYEAQ come from the germline V gene (reference sequence). As DNA, the CDR3 is TGTGCTAGCAGCCCGAGCGGATCCTACAATGAGCAGTTCTTC. Its translation: CASSPSGSYNEQFF.

The V and J genes are TRBV2 and TRBJ1-2; 10 bases align to TRBD1. This CDR3 spans 15 amino acids. CDR1 is SNHLY, CDR2 FYNNEI, per germline. J was trimmed by 6 bases and V by 4 bases; bases with no gene match: 8. The CDR3 spells CASSGPTGTGDGYTF. The CDR3 region has the DNA TGTGCCAGCAGTGGCCCCACCGGGACAGGGGATGGCTACACCTTC.

V gene TRBV29-1 combines with J gene TRBJ2-1, with a weak D call TRBD2 (6 bases). The length of the CDR3 is 12 residues. Germline CDR1 and CDR2: SQVTM and ANQGSEA. Trimming took off 1 base at V and 8 bases at J, with 9 bases between the two ends. CDR3 amino acids: CSVEVGGDEQFF. In nucleotides, the CDR3 is TGCAGCGTTGAAGTAGGAGGGGATGAGCAGTTCTTC.

This clone was picked up many times. This chain connects TRBV28 to TRBJ1-6; 8 bases map to TRBD1. Per the germline V gene, CDR1 is MDHEN and CDR2 is SYDVKM. The CDR3 has 15 amino acids. The V gene end was trimmed by 6 bases and the J gene end by 10 bases; junction bases not matched to a gene: 11. The CDR3 nucleotides are TGTGCCAGCAGCTACTCCGGGACAGGCGTCTCACCCCTCCACTTT. Amino acids: CASSYSGTGVSPLHF.

The count of this clone is one. The gene calls are TRBV7-8 and TRBJ2-7; 7 nucleotides agree with TRBD1. Trimming removed 4 bases from V and 7 bases from J; junction bases left unmatched: 13. Germline V gene sequence: CDR1 SGHVS, CDR2 FQNEAQ. This CDR3 has 15 amino acids. In nucleotides, the CDR3 is TGTGCCAGCAGCTCCCCCCCGGCCAGGGGGTTTGAGCAGTACTTC. Encoded protein: CASSSPPARGFEQYF.

To note about this clone: A junction boundary mismatches the germline segment, possibly from a read error. The gene calls are TRBV7-7 and TRBJ2-2; TRBD2 agrees at 10 bases. Germline V gene sequence: CDR1 SSHAT, CDR2 FNYEAQ (reference sequence). CDR3 size: 15 residues. CDR3 sequence reads: CASSLSGGANGELFF. CDR3 in DNA: TGTGCTAGCAGCTTAAGCGGGGGGGCGAACGGGGAGCTGTTTTTT.

The chain couples TRBV19 to TRBJ1-5; TRBD1 is a possible D gene (5 bases). Trimming pared 7 bases from V and 7 bases from J, leaving 17 bases between. CDR3 length: 14 residues. CDR1 is LNHDA and CDR2 is SQIVND in the germline V gene (reference sequence). Here the CDR3 reads CASTLQGFGQPQHF. The DNA of the CDR3 is TGTGCCAGTACCCTCCAGGGATTCGGGCAGCCCCAGCATTTT.

J is TRBJ2-1 and V is TRBV18; TRBD2 matches at 8 bases. In germline, CDR1 is KGHSH, CDR2 LQKENI. The length of the CDR3 is 11 residues. The trim removed 6 bases at V and 8 bases at J, leaving 0 bases unmatched. For the CDR3, the DNA is TGTGCCAGCTCGCGGGGGGATGAGCAGTTCTTC. Its translation: CASSRGDEQFF.

The chain joins TRBV28 to TRBJ2-4; a possible D gene is TRBD2 (7 bases). Germline lookup yields CDR1 MDHEN and CDR2 SYDVKM. This CDR3 has 16 residues. V was pared by 6 bases and J by 7 bases, with 22 bases between. In DNA, the CDR3 is TGTGCCAGCAGCCTTCTCCAGGGGACCGGGAGGAACATTCAGTACTTC. This gives the protein CASSLLQGTGRNIQYF.

This chain uses TRBV19 with TRBJ2-1; 15 bases agree with TRBD2. The CDR3 length is 19 residues. V lost 5 bases to trimming and J lost 10 bases; unmatched junction nucleotides: 18. The germline CDR1 and CDR2 sequences are LNHDA and SQIVND (reference sequence). The CDR3 sequence: CASSSWTSGRAGMREEQFF. CDR3 DNA sequence: TGTGCCAGTAGTTCGTGGACTAGCGGGAGGGCCGGGATGAGAGAGGAGCAGTTCTTC.

The V call is TRBV7-9, the J call TRBJ2-3; 7 bases are a match to TRBD2. The length of the CDR3 is 16 residues. With V trimmed by 5 bases and J by 0 bases, 8 bases remained unmatched. Per germline, CDR1 SEHNR and CDR2 FQNEAQ (reference sequence). In DNA, the CDR3 is TGTGCCAGCAGCCAAATAGCGGGCCTTAGCACAGATACGCAGTATTTT. It codes for CASSQIAGLSTDTQYF.

The CDR3 DNA follows: TGTGCCAGCAGTTTTAACGCGGGGCTAAGCGCCATATATTTT. Residues: CASSFNAGLSAIYF. V and J are TRBV28 and TRBJ1-3; possibly TRBD1 for D (5 bases). Germline V gene sequence: CDR1 MDHEN, CDR2 SYDVKM. This CDR3 is built from 14 residues. Deletions cut 3 bases from V and 11 bases from J, with 17 bases between.

The chain carries TRBV10-3 and TRBJ2-1; unclear D gene. With 8 bases removed from V and 5 bases from J, the gap between germline ends came to 13 bases. There are 13 residues in the CDR3. Germline lookup yields CDR1 ENHRY and CDR2 SYGVKD. The CDR3 loop is CAIAEQTNNEQFF. The CDR3 DNA reads TGTGCCATCGCCGAACAGACCAACAATGAGCAGTTCTTC.

This rearrangement joins TRBV7-9 to TRBJ2-5, with 8 bases lining up with TRBD2. From germline, CDR1 is SEHNR and CDR2 FQNEAQ (reference sequence). The ends lost 4 bases at V and 2 bases at J; junction bases unmatched: 9. The CDR3 is 16 amino acids. The DNA for the CDR3 is TGTGCCAGCAGCTCCACTAGCGGACCTACGCAAGAGACCCAGTACTTC. It is translated as CASSSTSGPTQETQYF.